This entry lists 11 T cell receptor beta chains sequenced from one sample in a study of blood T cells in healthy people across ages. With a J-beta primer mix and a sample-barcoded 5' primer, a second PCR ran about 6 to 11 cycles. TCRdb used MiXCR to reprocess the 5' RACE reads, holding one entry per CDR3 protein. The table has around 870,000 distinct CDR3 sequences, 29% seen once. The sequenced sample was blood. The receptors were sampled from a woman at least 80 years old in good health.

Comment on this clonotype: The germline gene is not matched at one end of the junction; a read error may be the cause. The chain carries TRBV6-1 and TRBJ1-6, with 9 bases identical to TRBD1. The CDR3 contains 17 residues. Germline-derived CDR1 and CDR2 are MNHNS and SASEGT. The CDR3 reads CASRNRDRVLDNPPLHF. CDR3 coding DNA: TGTGCCAGCCGAAACCGGGACAGGGTGTTGGATAATCCACCCCTCCACTTT.

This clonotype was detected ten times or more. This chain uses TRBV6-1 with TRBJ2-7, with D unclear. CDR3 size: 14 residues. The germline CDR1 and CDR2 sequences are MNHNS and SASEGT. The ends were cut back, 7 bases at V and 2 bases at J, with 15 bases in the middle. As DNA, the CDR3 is TGTGCCAGCAAAGAAAGCGACACCGCCTACGAGCAGTACTTC. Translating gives CASKESDTAYEQYF.

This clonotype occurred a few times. The CDR3 DNA reads as TGTGCCAGCAAATCTCTCTCCCACACAGATACGCAGTATTTT. Encoded protein: CASKSLSHTDTQYF. The gene calls are TRBV11-2 and TRBJ2-3, with D hard to call. V lost 7 bases and J lost 2, with 13 bases in between. The germline V gene has CDR1 SGHAT and CDR2 FQNNGV. This CDR3 region has 14 residues.

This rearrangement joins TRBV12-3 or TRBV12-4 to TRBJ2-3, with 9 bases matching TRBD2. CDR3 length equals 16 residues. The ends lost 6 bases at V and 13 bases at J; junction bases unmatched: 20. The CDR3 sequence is CASRYSGGGGADAEYF. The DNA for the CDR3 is TGTGCCAGCAGATATAGCGGGGGCGGGGGGGCAGATGCGGAGTATTTT.

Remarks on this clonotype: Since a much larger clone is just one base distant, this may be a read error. The CDR3: CASSQTQDQPQHF. The CDR3 DNA sequence: TGCGCCAGCAGCCAAACCCAGGATCAGCCCCAGCATTTT. The chain is built from TRBV4-3 and TRBJ1-5; no definite D call. Deletions cut 2 bases from V and 5 bases from J, with 7 bases between. The CDR3 runs 13 residues. In germline, CDR1 is LGHNA, CDR2 YSLEER.

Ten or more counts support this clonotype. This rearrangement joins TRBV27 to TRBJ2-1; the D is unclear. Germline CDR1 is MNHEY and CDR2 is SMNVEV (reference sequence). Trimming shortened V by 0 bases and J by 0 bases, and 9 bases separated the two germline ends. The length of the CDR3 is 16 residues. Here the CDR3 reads CASSLSWRSSYNEQFF. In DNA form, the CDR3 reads TGTGCCAGCAGTTTATCGTGGCGAAGCTCCTACAATGAGCAGTTCTTC.

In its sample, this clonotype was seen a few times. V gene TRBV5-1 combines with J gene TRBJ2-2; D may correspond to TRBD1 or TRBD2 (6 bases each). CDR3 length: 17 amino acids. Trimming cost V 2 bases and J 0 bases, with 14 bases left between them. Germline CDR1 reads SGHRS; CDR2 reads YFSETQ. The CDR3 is CASSFSPGATNTGELFF. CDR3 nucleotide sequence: TGCGCCAGCAGCTTCTCGCCGGGGGCGACGAACACCGGGGAGCTGTTTTTT.

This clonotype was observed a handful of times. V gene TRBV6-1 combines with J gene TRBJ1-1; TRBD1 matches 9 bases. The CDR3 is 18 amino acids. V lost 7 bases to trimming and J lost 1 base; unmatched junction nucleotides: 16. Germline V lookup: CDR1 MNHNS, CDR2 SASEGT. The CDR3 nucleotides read TGTGCCAGCAAAGACAGGGGGGTAGCGACCACCCCGAACACTGAAGCTTTCTTT. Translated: CASKDRGVATTPNTEAFF.

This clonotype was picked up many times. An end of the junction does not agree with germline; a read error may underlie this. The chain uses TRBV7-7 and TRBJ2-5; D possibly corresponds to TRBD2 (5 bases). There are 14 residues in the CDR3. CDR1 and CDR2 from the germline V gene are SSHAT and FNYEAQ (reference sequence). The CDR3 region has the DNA TGTGCTAGCAGCCGTCCGGGATCCCAAGAGACCCAGTACTTC. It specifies CASSRPGSQETQYF.

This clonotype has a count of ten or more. CDR3 amino acids: CASSPHPTANNEQFF. The CDR3 region has the DNA TGTGCCAGCAGTCCCCACCCGACAGCCAACAATGAGCAGTTCTTC. The V call is TRBV9, the J call TRBJ2-1; a weak D match, TRBD1 (5 bases). This CDR3 contains 15 residues. Germline V gene sequence: CDR1 SGDLS, CDR2 YYNGEE. V gave up 5 bases and J gave up 5 bases, with 17 bases separating them.

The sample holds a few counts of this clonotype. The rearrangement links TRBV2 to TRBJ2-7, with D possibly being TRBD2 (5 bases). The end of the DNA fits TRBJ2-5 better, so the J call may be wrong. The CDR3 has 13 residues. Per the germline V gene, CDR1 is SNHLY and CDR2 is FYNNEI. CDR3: CASSEALRGTQYF. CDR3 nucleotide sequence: TGTGCCAGCAGTGAAGCGCTTCGGGGGACCCAGTACTTC.